A single T cell receptor beta chain is shown here with its context. The sample belongs to a study of blood T cell repertoires in COVID-19. As for the study in general: PBMCs, B-cell-depleted T cells, or T cells were the source of the cDNA or gDNA that made up the material.

The CDR3 covers 15 residues. V was shortened by 2 bases and J by 0 bases, with 8 bases between the two germline ends. Germline CDR1 is WSHSY and CDR2 is SAAADI. As processed by the authors: Reference gene primer amplification in the assay estimated nucleated cell counts. Sequencing was performed with immunoSEQ multiplex PCR; in TCRdb, only in-frame clones are kept and a portion is missing. The V and J calls and clone size come from that table; D and trimming were worked out from the DNA. This sample carries some 14,000 clones, roughly 80% of them seen once, and the ten largest clones take more than 15%.

This receptor was identified in a middle-aged man with active or convalescent COVID-19. Sequencing was carried out using peripheral blood. The chain joins TRBV10-2 to TRBJ1-5; D not resolved. The CDR3 bases are TGCGCCAGCAGTGAGACAACATATAGCAATCAGCCCCAGCATTTT. As protein: CASSETTYSNQPQHF.